The TCR beta chain described here comes from a study of CD8 T cells in ankylosing spondylitis. Overall study results and limits: Clones that were linked to disease were CD8+ and were relatively rare in peripheral blood.

TCRdb itself ran the 5' RACE reads through MiXCR, one entry per CDR3 protein. Among under 250,000 distinct CDR3 sequences listed, roughly a tenth were seen once. V was clipped by 8 bases and J by 7 bases, with 18 bases between them. Germline V gene sequence: CDR1 DFQATT, CDR2 SNEGSKA (reference sequence). The length of the CDR3 is 13 residues. This clonotype showed up many times. The antigen remains unidentified. The sequencing sample was made of blood, either unsorted or a sorted T cell fraction (not recorded which). The clonotype originates from a male donor with ankylosing spondylitis or in good health (not recorded which). This chain links TRBV20-1 with TRBJ2-1; maybe TRBD2 (6 bases). The CDR3 DNA reads TGCAGTCTCGGGCGGGAAGCCGCGAATGAGCAGTTCTTC. This translates into CSLGREAANEQFF.